Listed below are T cell receptor beta chains from one sample, sequenced in a study of cytomegalovirus exposure and HLA in healthy donors. The data were produced by immunoSEQ multiplex PCR, yet TCRdb's version contains in-frame clones alone and is incomplete. Of 130,000 to 150,000 clones detected, about four fifths appear once; the ten largest clones hold about 5%. The sequenced material came from PBMCs. These receptors were obtained from a man between 40 and 49 years old in good health and CMV-seronegative. Both conserved end residues are part of each CDR3. Fields, in order: J gene, D gene, V gene, clone size, CDR3 DNA, CDR3 protein. A D gene is named only where the DNA matches it firmly. A clone size is listed for some rows: how often the clone was seen (once, few, many), or a class if it is expanded.

TRBJ1-2 | NA | TRBV4-1 | NA | TGCGCCAGCAGCCAAGATGTTCAGGGGAAACCTAACTATGGCTACACCTTC | CASSQDVQGKPNYGYTF
TRBJ2-7 | TRBD2 | TRBV10-1 | NA | TGCGCCAGCAGTGTCGATAGCGGGGGTTACGAGCAGTACTTC | CASSVDSGGYEQYF
TRBJ2-3 | NA | TRBV27 | NA | TGTGCCAGCAGTTTCCGCGGGACCTCGCATACGCAGTATTTT | CASSFRGTSHTQYF
TRBJ2-2 | TRBD1 | TRBV2 | NA | TGTGCCAGCAGTAGACAGGGAGCGAACACCGGGGAGCTGTTTTTT | CASSRQGANTGELFF
TRBJ1-6 | NA | TRBV28 | NA | TGTGCCAGCTCCCCCGGCCCGGGGAATAATTCACCCCTCCACTTT | CASSPGPGNNSPLHF
TRBJ2-7 | NA | TRBV29-1 | NA | TGCAGCGTTAGGCAGGACTACTACGAGCAGTACTTC | CSVRQDYYEQYF
TRBJ2-7 | NA | TRBV15 | NA | TGTGCCACCAGCAGAGACCCAGGGCGGATTTCCTACGAGCAGTACTTC | CATSRDPGRISYEQYF
TRBJ2-5 | TRBD2 | TRBV19 | once | TGTGCCAGTAGCCCCGGACTAGCGGGGGCCCTGGAGACCCAGTACTTC | CASSPGLAGALETQYF
TRBJ2-7 | TRBD2 | TRBV4-1 | NA | TGCGCCAGCAGCCAAGAGGGGGGCACTAGCGGCTCCTACGAGCAGTACTTC | CASSQEGGTSGSYEQYF
TRBJ1-1 | NA | TRBV5-4 | NA | TGTGCCAGCAGCGCCCAAATACAAGGACGGGGAACTGAAGCTTTCTTT | CASSAQIQGRGTEAFF
TRBJ2-1 | TRBD2 | TRBV5-1 | NA | TGCGCCAGCAGCTTGATGGCGGGGGGGCTCCCTGAGCAGTTCTTC | CASSLMAGGLPEQFF
TRBJ1-5 | NA | TRBV7-2 | NA | TGTGCCAGCAGCTTAGCGGGAGGGCAGCCCCAGCATTTT | CASSLAGGQPQHF
TRBJ1-6 | NA | TRBV7-2 | NA | TGTGCCAGCAGCACGGGAAATCTAAGCTCCTATAATTCCCCCCTCCACTTT | CASSTGNLSSYNSPLHF
TRBJ2-4 | TRBD2 | TRBV9 | NA | TGTGCCAGCAGCGTAGCGGTAGCGGGGGGGGAAAACATTCAGTACTTC | CASSVAVAGGENIQYF
TRBJ1-5 | NA | TRBV30 | NA | TGTGCCTGGAGTGTAGGTGGGGCCAGCAATCAGCCCCAGCATTTT | CAWSVGGASNQPQHF
TRBJ1-6 | TRBD1 | TRBV9 | NA | TGTGCCAGCAGCGAGAGGACAGGGGGCATATCACCCCTCCACTTT | CASSERTGGISPLHF
TRBJ1-1 | NA | TRBV20-1 | NA | TGCAGTTTTACCAGAGGCACTGAAGCTTTCTTT | CSFTRGTEAFF
TRBJ2-1 | NA | TRBV2 | NA | TGTGCCAGCGTAGAGGATTTCTCCTACAATGAGCAGTTCTTC | CASVEDFSYNEQFF
TRBJ1-1 | NA | TRBV7-2 | NA | TGTGCCAGCAGCTTAGGTGGGGCGAACACTGAAGCTTTCTTT | CASSLGGANTEAFF
TRBJ2-2 | NA | TRBV19 | NA | TGTGCCAGTAGCGAACAGGGTACGGCCGGGGAGCTGTTTTTT | CASSEQGTAGELFF
TRBJ2-7 | NA | TRBV2 | NA | TGTGCCAGCAGTGGGTTGGCGGGGGCGCATGGCGAGCAGTACTTC | CASSGLAGAHGEQYF
TRBJ1-6 | NA | TRBV25-1 | NA | TGTGCCAGCAGAGGGGAGGGACTGCAAAATTCCCCCCTCCACTTT | CASRGEGLQNSPLHF
TRBJ1-1 | NA | TRBV4-3 | NA | TGCGCCAGCAGCCAAGATGGGACAAATGAAGCTTTCTTT | CASSQDGTNEAFF
TRBJ1-1 | NA | TRBV7-3 | NA | TGTGCCAGCAGCCTTAGAATGAACACTGAAGCTTTCTTT | CASSLRMNTEAFF
TRBJ1-5 | NA | TRBV6-4 | few | TGTGCCAGCAGTGACTCGTACGACTTTGATCAGCCCCAGCATTTT | CASSDSYDFDQPQHF
TRBJ1-2 | NA | TRBV27 | NA | TGTGCCAGCAGTTTATCGTACAGGGCGAGCCCCTCTAACTATGGCTACACCTTC | CASSLSYRASPSNYGYTF
TRBJ2-5 | NA | TRBV9 | NA | TGTGCCAGCAGCTGGGGACTCCAAGAGACCCAGTACTTC | CASSWGLQETQYF
TRBJ2-2 | TRBD1 | TRBV6-1 | NA | TGTGCCAGCAGTGAGGTCGTATCACCGGGACAGGGGTACACCGGGGAGCTGTTTTTT | CASSEVVSPGQGYTGELFF
TRBJ2-3 | NA | TRBV11-2 | once | TGTGCCAGCAGCCTCCTTGATAGGGGCGGGCAGTATTTT | CASSLLDRGGQYF
TRBJ2-1 | TRBD2 | TRBV7-8 | few | TGTGCCAGCACCAACCCCTCGACCGGGACTAGCTCCTACAATGAGCAGTTCTTC | CASTNPSTGTSSYNEQFF
TRBJ2-1 | NA | TRBV4-3 | NA | TGCGCCAGCAGCCAAGATCTGGGAGTGGAGCAGTTCTTC | CASSQDLGVEQFF
TRBJ1-2 | TRBD1 | TRBV13 | NA | TGTGCCAGCAGTAGGACAGGGAACTATGGCTACACCTTC | CASSRTGNYGYTF
TRBJ1-4 | NA | TRBV21-1 | NA | TGTGCCAGCAGAAAATTAATCCGGGACAATCGGGGGAGGGGTGAAAAACTGTTTTTT | CASRKLIRDNRGRGEKLFF
TRBJ1-3 | NA | TRBV18 | NA | TGTGCCAGCTCACCACCCGCGGGAAACACCATATATTTT | CASSPPAGNTIYF
TRBJ1-3 | TRBD1 | TRBV18 | NA | TGTGCCAGCTCACCTACGGGACAGAACTCTGGAAACACCATATATTTT | CASSPTGQNSGNTIYF
TRBJ1-5 | NA | TRBV6-1 | NA | TGTGCCAGCGGTCGGGGTTGGGGCAATCAGCCCCAGCATTTT | CASGRGWGNQPQHF
TRBJ2-3 | TRBD2 | TRBV5-8 | few | TGTGCCAGCAGCACCCTAGCGGGGGGGTTCGGTACGCAGTATTTT | CASSTLAGGFGTQYF
TRBJ2-3 | TRBD2 | TRBV10-3 | NA | TGTGCCATCAGTGATAGCGGGGAGTCCCGGGATACGCAGTATTTT | CAISDSGESRDTQYF
TRBJ2-7 | TRBD2 | TRBV28 | NA | TGTGCCAGCAGTTCTTCCGGGACTAGCGGGGGGATTTCTTTCGAGCAGTACTTC | CASSSSGTSGGISFEQYF
TRBJ2-7 | NA | TRBV7-8 | NA | TGTGCCAGCAGCTTATGGGAAGACTACGAGCAGTACTTC | CASSLWEDYEQYF
TRBJ1-2 | TRBD1 | TRBV6-5 | NA | TGTGCCAGCAGTTATCAACAGGGGCTGTACTATGGCTACACCTTC | CASSYQQGLYYGYTF
TRBJ2-7 | NA | TRBV9 | NA | TGTGCCAGCAGCGTGGGGGACATCCGCGAGCAGTACTTC | CASSVGDIREQYF